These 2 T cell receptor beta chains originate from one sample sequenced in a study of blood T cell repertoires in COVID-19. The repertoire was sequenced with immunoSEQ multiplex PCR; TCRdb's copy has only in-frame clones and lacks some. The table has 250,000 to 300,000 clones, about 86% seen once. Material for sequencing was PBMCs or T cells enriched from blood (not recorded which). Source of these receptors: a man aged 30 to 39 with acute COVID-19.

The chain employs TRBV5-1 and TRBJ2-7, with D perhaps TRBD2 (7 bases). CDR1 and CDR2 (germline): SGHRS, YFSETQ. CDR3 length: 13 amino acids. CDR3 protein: CASSRGGGYEQYV. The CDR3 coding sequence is TGTGCCAGCAGCAGGGGAGGGGGGTACGAGCAGTACGTC.

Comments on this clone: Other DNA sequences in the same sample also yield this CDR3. DNA of the CDR3: TGCGCCAGCAGCCGGACAGGGGAGACTGAAGCTTTCTTT. It translates to CASSRTGETEAFF. The chain links TRBV10-1 to TRBJ1-1, with 9 positions matching TRBD1. Germline CDR1 WNHNN, CDR2 SYGVQD (reference sequence). Unmatched junction bases numbered 4, after V lost 6 bases and J lost 5 bases. The CDR3 is made up of 13 amino acids.